A selection of T cell receptor beta chains follows, all from one sample in a study of read filtering for tumor transcriptome and immune sequencing. TCRdb passed the reads through MiXCR, listing each CDR3 protein once. The repertoire includes roughly 130,000 distinct CDR3 sequences, 13% of them detected once, and roughly 9.6% sits in the top ten. The sample comprised a population of CD138-negative cells sorted from bone marrow. The receptors stem from a donor at least 40 years old with multiple myeloma. CDR3s include the opening cysteine and the closing phenylalanine or tryptophan. D genes are given only for firm matches. A row's size may be missing; if present it is once, few, many or a size class.

>TRBV20-1|many|TRBJ2-7|.
CSARGSGSPYEQYF
TGCAGTGCTAGAGGCTCCGGGAGCCCCTACGAGCAGTACTTC
>TRBV6-6|many|TRBJ2-3|TRBD2
CASSSPGLADLTDTQYF
TGTGCCAGCAGTTCGCCGGGACTAGCGGATCTCACAGATACGCAGTATTTT
>TRBV29-1|many|TRBJ2-3|TRBD2
CSVLTSGSVTDTQYF
TGCAGCGTATTAACTAGCGGGAGTGTCACAGATACGCAGTATTTT
>TRBV5-1|many|TRBJ1-1|.
CASSLSRGGVDTEAFF
TGCGCCAGCAGCCTGAGCCGAGGGGGTGTCGACACTGAAGCTTTCTTT
>TRBV29-1|.|TRBJ2-1|.
CSGRPSLNEQLF
TGCAGCGGGAGGCCCAGTCTCAATGAGCAGTTATTC
>TRBV7-6|many|TRBJ1-2|TRBD1
CASSLVVTGGVYGYTF
TGTGCCAGCAGCTTAGTCGTCACAGGGGGCGTCTATGGCTACACCTTC
>TRBV5-1|many|TRBJ1-1|TRBD1
CASSFRGLETEAFF
TGCGCCAGCAGCTTCAGGGGGCTGGAGACTGAAGCTTTCTTT
>TRBV18|many|TRBJ2-7|TRBD1
CASSPTTGTGDGEQYF
TGTGCCAGCTCGCCAACGACCGGGACAGGGGATGGGGAGCAGTACTTC
>TRBV12-3/TRBV12-4|many|TRBJ2-7|TRBD1
CASSTGTGRILEQYF
TGTGCCAGCAGTACCGGGACAGGCCGTATTTTGGAGCAGTACTTC
>TRBV7-2|.|TRBJ1-5|TRBD1
CAGSRQGSNQPQHF
TGTGCCGGCAGCAGACAGGGTAGCAATCAGCCCCAGCATTTT
>TRBV20-1|many|TRBJ1-3|.
CSARDRGGQSDTIYF
TGCAGTGCTAGAGATCGGGGGGGCCAGTCCGACACCATATATTTT
>TRBV12-3/TRBV12-4|many|TRBJ1-6|.
CASRADRDMGNNSPLHF
TGTGCCAGCAGGGCCGATAGGGACATGGGAAATAATTCACCCCTCCACTTT
>TRBV30|many|TRBJ1-2|.
CAWSPRGGRYYGYTF
TGTGCCTGGAGTCCCCGGGGAGGGAGATACTATGGCTACACCTTC
>TRBV7-3|many|TRBJ2-1|TRBD2
CASSLNAGLAKNEQFF
TGTGCCAGCAGCTTAAACGCCGGACTAGCGAAAAATGAGCAGTTCTTC
>TRBV20-1|many|TRBJ2-1|TRBD1
CSARDGGTGGTNEQFF
TGCAGTGCTAGAGATGGTGGGACAGGGGGCACTAATGAGCAGTTCTTC
>TRBV6-1|many|TRBJ2-1|.
CASSFGTSDNEQFF
TGTGCCAGCAGTTTTGGGACTTCGGACAATGAGCAGTTCTTC
>TRBV20-1|many|TRBJ2-7|.
CSVLTIYEQYF
TGCAGTGTCCTGACCATTTACGAGCAGTACTTC
>TRBV12-3/TRBV12-4|.|TRBJ1-1|.
CASRQGQSSTEAFF
TGTGCCAGCAGGCAAGGACAGTCGAGCACTGAAGCTTTCTTT
>TRBV7-3|many|TRBJ2-3|TRBD1
CASSPGTGGANTQYF
TGTGCCAGCAGCCCAGGGACAGGGGGCGCAAATACGCAGTATTTT
>TRBV7-9|.|TRBJ2-7|TRBD2
CASSPGGGPYEQYF
TGTGCCAGCAGCCCCGGGGGGGGGCCCTACGAGCAGTACTTC
>TRBV29-1|many|TRBJ1-1|.
CSVTGLWAFF
TGCAGCGTTACAGGGTTGTGGGCTTTCTTT